This T cell receptor (beta chain) was recorded in a study of graft-versus-host responses after intestinal transplantation. Overall study context: Every recipient underwent anti-thymocyte globulin induction, then tacrolimus and steroids for about three years.

Trimming cost V 3 bases and J 3 bases; bases outside gene matches: 4. The CDR3 is 16 amino acids. Per germline, CDR1 MGHRA and CDR2 YSYEKL. TCRdb keeps only in-frame clones here, not all; method: immunoSEQ multiplex PCR. The table has about 120,000 clones, about 95% seen once. General study results and limits: Allograft clonal ratios (graft-versus-host to host-versus-graft) were high in patients who had graft-donor T cell macrochimerism.

As regards this clone: Antigen: not known.

The clonotype comes from a human donor who received an intestinal transplant. The specimen was unstimulated CD8+ T cells sorted from spleen or lymph node cells, collected before intestinal transplant. This chain joins TRBV4-1 and TRBJ2-7, with 14 bases lining up with TRBD2. CDR3 bases: TGCGCCAGCAGCCAGAGACTAGCGGGAGGGTTCTACGAGCAGTACTTC. Translating gives CASSQRLAGGFYEQYF.